Listed below are T cell receptor beta chains from one sample, sequenced in a study of cytomegalovirus exposure and HLA in healthy donors. Profiled with immunoSEQ multiplex PCR; TCRdb holds only in-frame clones, not every one. This sample's table has 25,000 to 40,000 clones. Specimen: PBMCs. These receptors were taken from a female donor in good health and CMV-seronegative. Both conserved end residues are part of each CDR3. A D gene is named only where the DNA matches it firmly. Clone size is not always given. Where it is, it says once, few, many or a class for expanded clones.

J gene	clone size	D gene	V gene	CDR3 protein	CDR3 DNA
TRBJ1-1	NA	NA	TRBV7-3	CASSPDSMNTEAFF	TGTGCCAGCAGCCCCGACAGCATGAACACTGAAGCTTTCTTT
TRBJ1-6	NA	TRBD1	TRBV5-4	CASSLGQGGNSPLHF	TGTGCCAGCAGCCTGGGACAGGGAGGAAATTCACCCCTCCACTTT
TRBJ2-7	NA	TRBD1	TRBV2	CASSGGPGTGSYEQYF	TGTGCCAGCTCCGGAGGTCCCGGGACAGGGTCCTACGAGCAGTACTTC
TRBJ2-7	NA	NA	TRBV11-2	CASSLVRVPHEQYF	TGTGCCAGCAGCTTAGTACGGGTGCCCCACGAGCAGTACTTC
TRBJ2-3	NA	NA	TRBV27	CASGQRDTQYF	TGTGCCAGCGGGCAGAGAGATACGCAGTATTTT
TRBJ2-7	NA	NA	TRBV27	CASSLEPGSYEQYF	TGTGCCAGCAGTTTAGAGCCAGGGTCCTACGAGCAGTACTTC
TRBJ2-3	NA	TRBD2	TRBV18	CASSPQGTSGGLKDTQYF	TGTGCCAGCTCACCCCAAGGGACTAGCGGGGGGCTTAAAGATACGCAGTATTTT
TRBJ2-3	NA	TRBD1	TRBV5-1	CASSPGQGWTDTQYF	TGCGCCAGCAGCCCCGGACAGGGATGGACAGATACGCAGTATTTT
TRBJ2-5	NA	TRBD2	TRBV14	CASSRAGGSQETQYF	TGTGCCAGCAGCCGGGCCGGGGGGAGCCAAGAGACCCAGTACTTC
TRBJ2-1	NA	NA	TRBV7-2	CASSLAPGSSYNEQFF	TGTGCCAGCAGCTTAGCGCCAGGAAGCTCCTACAATGAGCAGTTCTTC
TRBJ2-2	NA	TRBD1	TRBV5-6	CASSLPGQVVTGELFF	TGTGCCAGCAGCTTGCCCGGACAGGTCGTTACCGGGGAGCTGTTTTTT
TRBJ2-5	NA	NA	TRBV7-2	CASSFDIGVETQYF	TGTGCCAGCAGCTTTGACATCGGGGTAGAGACCCAGTACTTC
TRBJ1-4	NA	TRBD1	TRBV4-3	CASSQRADRGNEKLFF	TGCGCCAGCAGCCAACGCGCCGACAGGGGGAATGAAAAACTGTTTTTT
TRBJ1-2	NA	NA	TRBV5-1	CASSFGAVQGGGIYGYTF	TGCGCCAGCAGCTTTGGGGCCGTACAGGGCGGTGGCATCTATGGCTACACCTTC
TRBJ1-1	NA	NA	TRBV6-6	CASRAGGPEAFF	TGTGCCAGCAGGGCTGGGGGCCCTGAAGCTTTCTTT
TRBJ1-5	NA	NA	TRBV29-1	CSVGAGNQPQHF	TGCAGCGTTGGAGCAGGGAATCAGCCCCAGCATTTT
TRBJ2-7	NA	TRBD1	TRBV7-8	CASSLFRDRGDEQYF	TGTGCCAGCAGCTTATTCCGGGACAGGGGGGACGAGCAGTACTTC
TRBJ1-5	NA	NA	TRBV2	CASRSGGNQPQHF	TGTGCCAGCAGGTCAGGGGGCAATCAGCCCCAGCATTTT
TRBJ2-7	NA	NA	TRBV30	CAWSLGTSSSYEQYF	TGTGCCTGGAGTCTCGGGACTTCCAGCTCCTACGAGCAGTACTTC
TRBJ1-5	NA	TRBD1	TRBV29-1	CSVQYAGQGSQPQHF	TGCAGCGTGCAATATGCGGGACAGGGAAGTCAGCCCCAGCATTTT
TRBJ1-5	NA	NA	TRBV27	CASSPPGQPQHF	TGTGCCAGCAGTCCCCCGGGGCAGCCCCAGCATTTT
TRBJ1-4	NA	NA	TRBV6-5	CASSSPEDSAEKLFF	TGTGCCAGCAGTTCACCGGAGGACAGTGCAGAAAAACTGTTTTTT
TRBJ1-1	NA	NA	TRBV7-2	CASSQRGGRTEAFF	TGTGCCAGCAGCCAACGCGGGGGGCGGACTGAAGCTTTCTTT
TRBJ2-7	NA	NA	TRBV15	CAKSGTNSYEQYF	TGTGCCAAAAGCGGGACAAACTCCTACGAGCAGTACTTC
TRBJ1-1	medium-sized	NA	TRBV4-3	CASSHTGTPVLEAFF	TGCGCCAGCAGCCACACCGGGACACCGGTACTTGAAGCTTTCTTT
TRBJ2-7	NA	TRBD1	TRBV9	CASSQEGQVYEQYF	TGTGCCAGCAGCCAAGAGGGACAGGTCTACGAGCAGTACTTC
TRBJ2-1	NA	TRBD2	TRBV9	CASSDRRLGGGSYNEQFF	TGTGCCAGCAGCGACAGACGACTTGGCGGGGGTTCCTACAATGAGCAGTTCTTC
TRBJ1-2	NA	NA	TRBV5-6	CASSPGLGSGYTF	TGTGCCAGCAGCCCGGGATTGGGGAGTGGCTACACCTTC
TRBJ2-3	NA	NA	TRBV29-1	CSVLLAGTDTQYF	TGCAGCGTCCTCCTAGCAGGCACAGATACGCAGTATTTT
TRBJ2-3	NA	NA	TRBV27	CASSSPPLRADTQYF	TGTGCCAGCAGTTCCCCCCCCCTCCGCGCAGATACGCAGTATTTT
TRBJ1-5	NA	TRBD1	TRBV6-1	CASRGQTNSNQPQHF	TGTGCCAGCAGGGGACAGACTAATAGCAATCAGCCCCAGCATTTT
TRBJ2-7	NA	NA	TRBV6-5	CASSRTVPSSYEQYF	TGTGCCAGCAGCCGGACAGTCCCTAGCTCCTACGAGCAGTACTTC
TRBJ2-2	NA	TRBD1	TRBV6-5	CASSTRDSNTGELFF	TGTGCCAGCAGCACTCGGGACAGCAACACCGGGGAGCTGTTTTTT
TRBJ1-5	NA	NA	TRBV6-4	CASSVGESQPQHF	TGTGCCAGCAGTGTCGGGGAGAGTCAGCCCCAGCATTTT
TRBJ2-2	NA	NA	TRBV10-1	CASTQEALARTGELFF	TGCGCCAGCACTCAAGAGGCGCTAGCGAGGACCGGGGAGCTGTTTTTT
TRBJ1-2	NA	NA	TRBV29-1	CSVLPQGYGYTF	TGCAGCGTACTACCTCAGGGTTATGGCTACACCTTC